This T cell receptor (beta chain) was profiled in a study of cytomegalovirus exposure and HLA in healthy donors. Whole-study results and caveats: Roughly uniform depth of sequencing across donors was assumed in presence/absence analyses. Later work found most CMV-associated TCR beta chains apparently HLA-restricted.

The PCR made use of 60 Vbeta and 13 Jbeta primers. Clones were sequenced by immunoSEQ multiplex PCR, and TCRdb holds only the in-frame ones, with some missing. The table lists roughly 130,000 clones, over 65% of them singletons, with around 8.8% in the top ten. This CDR3 comprises 15 residues. From germline, CDR1 is MNHEY and CDR2 SMNVEV (reference sequence). Deletions cut 7 bases from V and 1 base from J, with 14 bases between. These donors, healthy bone marrow donors, were studied. This clone was counted a single time. What it binds is unknown. This receptor was obtained from a woman aged 40-49 years in good health and CMV-seropositive. Material for sequencing was PBMCs. This chain links TRBV27 with TRBJ1-5, with a tentative D call TRBD1 (5 bases). CDR3 bases: TGTGCCAGCACCTCCCGGGGGGGGAGCAATCAGCCCCAGCATTTT. As protein: CASTSRGGSNQPQHF.